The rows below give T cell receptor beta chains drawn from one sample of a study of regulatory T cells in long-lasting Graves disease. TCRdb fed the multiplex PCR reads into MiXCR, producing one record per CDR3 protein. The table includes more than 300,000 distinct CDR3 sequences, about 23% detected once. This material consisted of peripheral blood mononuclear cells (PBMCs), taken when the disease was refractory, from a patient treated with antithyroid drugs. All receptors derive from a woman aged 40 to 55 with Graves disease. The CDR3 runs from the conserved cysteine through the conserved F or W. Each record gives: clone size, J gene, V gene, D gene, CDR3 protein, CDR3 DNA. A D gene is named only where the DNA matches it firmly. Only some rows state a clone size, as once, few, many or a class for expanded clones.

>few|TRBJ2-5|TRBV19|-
CASTNLDGETQYF
TGTGCCAGTACCAATTTGGATGGGGAGACCCAGTACTTC
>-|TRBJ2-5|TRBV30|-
CAWRRYSLQETQYF
TGTGCCTGGAGAAGGTACAGCCTCCAAGAGACCCAGTACTTC
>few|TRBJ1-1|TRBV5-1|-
CASRGGVPPGNTEAFF
TGCGCCAGCAGGGGAGGGGTCCCTCCCGGGAACACTGAAGCTTTCTTT
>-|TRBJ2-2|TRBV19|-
CASTSIEGGLNTGELFF
TGTGCCAGTACCTCAATCGAGGGGGGCCTCAACACCGGGGAGCTGTTTTTT
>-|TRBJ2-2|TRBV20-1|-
CSARDPGSGELFF
TGCAGTGCTAGAGATCCAGGGTCCGGGGAGCTGTTTTTT
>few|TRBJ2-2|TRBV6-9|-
CASSYSFSGELFF
TGTGCCAGCAGTTATTCGTTCTCCGGGGAGCTGTTTTTT
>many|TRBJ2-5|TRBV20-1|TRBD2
CSARASGSLLIEETQYF
TGCAGTGCTAGAGCTAGCGGGAGCCTTTTGATCGAAGAGACCCAGTACTTC
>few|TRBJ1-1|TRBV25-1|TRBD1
CTSRPDRGRVNTEAFF
TGTACCAGCAGACCCGACAGGGGGCGAGTGAACACTGAAGCTTTCTTT
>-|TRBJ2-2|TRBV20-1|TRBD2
CSAYPLTGTSGTANTGELFF
TGCAGTGCTTATCCCCTGACCGGGACTAGCGGAACCGCGAACACCGGGGAGCTGTTTTTT
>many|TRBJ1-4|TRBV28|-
CASSTAGERGNEKLFF
TGTGCCAGCAGCACAGCAGGGGAGAGGGGTAATGAAAAACTGTTTTTT
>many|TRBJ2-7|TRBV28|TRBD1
CASSLPGTGAYEQYF
TGTGCCAGCAGTTTACCCGGGACAGGCGCCTACGAGCAGTACTTC
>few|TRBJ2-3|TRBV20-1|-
CSAESTDTQYF
TGCAGTGCTGAGAGCACAGATACGCAGTATTTT
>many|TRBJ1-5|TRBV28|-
CASSFGINQPQHF
TGTGCCAGCAGTTTCGGCATCAATCAGCCCCAGCATTTT
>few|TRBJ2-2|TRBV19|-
CATNPTDTGELFF
TGTGCCACCAACCCGACCGATACCGGGGAGCTGTTTTTT
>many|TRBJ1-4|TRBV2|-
CASSRDHKGEKLFF
TGTGCCAGCAGTCGGGACCATAAAGGGGAAAAACTGTTTTTT
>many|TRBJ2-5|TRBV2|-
CASGKGNSAETQYF
TGTGCCAGCGGGAAAGGAAACTCCGCGGAGACCCAGTACTTC
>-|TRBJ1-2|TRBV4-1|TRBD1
CASSYIGGGQGRYGYTF
TGCGCCAGCAGCTACATAGGGGGAGGACAGGGACGATATGGCTACACCTTC
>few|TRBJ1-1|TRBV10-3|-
CAISAVLGVNTEAFF
TGTGCCATCAGTGCGGTTCTCGGGGTGAACACTGAAGCTTTCTTT
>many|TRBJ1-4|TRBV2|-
CASSENSLKLFF
TGTGCCAGCAGTGAAAACAGCTTAAAACTGTTTTTT
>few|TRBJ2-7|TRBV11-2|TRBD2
CASSFLAGEEVGLYEQYF
TGTGCCAGCAGCTTTCTAGCGGGAGAGGAGGTGGGTCTCTACGAGCAGTACTTC
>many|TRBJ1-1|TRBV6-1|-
CASRHAGTEAFF
TGTGCCAGCAGACATGCGGGGACTGAAGCTTTCTTT
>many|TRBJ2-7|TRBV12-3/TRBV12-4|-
CASSFGSGRSYEQYF
TGTGCCAGCAGTTTCGGTTCAGGGAGGAGCTACGAGCAGTACTTC
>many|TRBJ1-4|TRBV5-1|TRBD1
CASSLVQGAANEKLFF
TGCGCCAGCAGCTTGGTACAGGGGGCGGCTAATGAAAAACTGTTTTTT